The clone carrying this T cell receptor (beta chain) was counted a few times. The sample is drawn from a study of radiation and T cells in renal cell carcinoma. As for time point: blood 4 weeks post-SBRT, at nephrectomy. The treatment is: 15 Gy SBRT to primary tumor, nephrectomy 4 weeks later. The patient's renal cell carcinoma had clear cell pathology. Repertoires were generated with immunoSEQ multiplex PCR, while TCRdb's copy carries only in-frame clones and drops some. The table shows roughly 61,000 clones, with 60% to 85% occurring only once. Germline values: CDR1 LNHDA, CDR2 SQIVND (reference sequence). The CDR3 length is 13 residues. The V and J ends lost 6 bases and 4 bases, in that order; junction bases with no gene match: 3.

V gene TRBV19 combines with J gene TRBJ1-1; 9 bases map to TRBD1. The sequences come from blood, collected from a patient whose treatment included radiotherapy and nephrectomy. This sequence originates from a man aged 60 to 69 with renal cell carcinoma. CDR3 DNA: TGTGCCAGTAGGGCGGACAGGGGCACTGAAGCTTTCTTT. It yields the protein CASRADRGTEAFF.